The 27 T cell receptor beta chains below come from one sample, sequenced in a study of T cell responses to AZD1222 COVID-19 vaccine. Profiling relied on immunoSEQ multiplex PCR, and the TCRdb table lists in-frame clones only, not all of them. The data show some 40,000 clones, about 78% seen once. Sequences were derived from peripheral blood, sampled on day 0 of AZD1222 vaccination. The receptors come from an adult in good health.

The chain recombines TRBV20-1 with TRBJ1-2; no definite D call. CDR3 length equals 11 residues. Germline V gene data show CDR1 as DFQATT and CDR2 as SNEGSKA (reference sequence). V was cut by 0 bases and J by 8 bases, with 7 bases left in between. For the CDR3, the DNA is TGCAGTGCTAGAGATTCTCGCGGCTACACCTTC. Translated, it gives CSARDSRGYTF.

Comment on this clone: Other nucleotide sequences in the sample specify the same CDR3. The chain links TRBV28 to TRBJ2-7, with a weak D call TRBD1 (6 bases). Per the germline V gene, CDR1 is MDHEN and CDR2 is SYDVKM. The germline V and J ends were trimmed by 5 bases and 4 bases, with 9 bases remaining between them. The CDR3 loop spans 12 amino acids. The CDR3 DNA reads TGTGCCAGCAGTCTACAGGGATACGAGCAGTACTTC. It specifies CASSLQGYEQYF.

This chain connects TRBV2 to TRBJ1-5; possible D gene TRBD1, 5 bases. The V gene's germline CDR1 is SNHLY and CDR2 FYNNEI. V lost 1 base and J lost 4, with 8 bases in between. The CDR3 has 14 residues. The chain's CDR3 is CASSEETENQPQHF. CDR3 in DNA: TGTGCCAGCAGTGAAGAGACAGAAAATCAGCCCCAGCATTTT.

This clone showed up just once. The chain links TRBV5-1 to TRBJ2-3; D might be TRBD1 (6 bases). V lost 4 bases, J lost 0 bases, and 18 bases lay in between. Germline CDR1 reads SGHRS; CDR2 reads YFSETQ. The CDR3 runs to 17 residues. The DNA of the CDR3 is TGCGCCAGCAGCCTGGGTTTGGGGGCAACTAGCACAGATACGCAGTATTTT. Translation gives CASSLGLGATSTDTQYF.

V and J are TRBV9 and TRBJ1-6, with D unclear. The CDR3 runs to 15 residues. Germline V gives CDR1 SGDLS, CDR2 YYNGEE. V was cut by 1 base and J by 14 bases, with 19 bases left in between. CDR3 DNA: TGTGCCAGCAGCGTATCGTCTGAACCGAGTAGATCCCTCCACTTT. Its translation: CASSVSSEPSRSLHF.

The V call is TRBV7-2, the J call TRBJ2-3, with TRBD2 identical over 7 bases. V dropped 1 base and J dropped 3; count of bases not matched to a gene: 4. The germline CDR1 and CDR2 sequences are SGHTA and FQGNSA. This CDR3 comprises 15 residues. The CDR3 region is CASSLVLALTDTQYF. The CDR3, as DNA: TGTGCCAGCAGCTTAGTACTAGCGTTAACAGATACGCAGTATTTT.

The chain has TRBV4-2 and TRBJ1-2; perhaps TRBD1 as D (5 bases). CDR1 is LGHNA, CDR2 YNFKEQ, per germline. V lost 0 bases and J 8 bases, leaving 19 bases between the germline ends. This CDR3 spans 16 amino acids. The CDR3: CASSQDVKGTRRGYTF. The CDR3 DNA follows: TGTGCCAGCAGCCAAGATGTAAAGGGGACCCGTCGCGGCTACACCTTC.

V gene TRBV18 combines with J gene TRBJ1-1; no reliable D call. CDR1 and CDR2 from the germline V gene are KGHSH and LQKENI. The CDR3 is 13 amino acids. V was shortened by 6 bases and J by 1 base, with 9 bases between the two germline ends. The DNA of the CDR3 is TGTGCCAGCTCCCGAGAGGAGAACACTGAAGCTTTCTTT. Its translation is CASSREENTEAFF.

This chain uses TRBV28 with TRBJ1-4; 8 bases map to TRBD1. With V trimmed by 6 bases and J by 8 bases, 14 bases remained unmatched. The CDR3 extends over 16 amino acids. Germline lookup yields CDR1 MDHEN and CDR2 SYDVKM. CDR3 loop: CASSSDSRQGREKLFF. CDR3 DNA: TGTGCCAGCAGCTCCGACTCCCGACAGGGGAGGGAAAAACTGTTTTTT.

This chain links TRBV11-1 with TRBJ1-1, with D uncertain. V was trimmed by 1 base and J by 7 bases, leaving 7 bases between them. The germline CDR1 and CDR2 sequences are SGHAT and FQDESV (reference sequence). The CDR3 has 12 amino acids. The CDR3 DNA reads as TGTGCCAGCAGCTTAGAACACATTGAAGCTTTCTTT. It codes for CASSLEHIEAFF.

The chain combines TRBV16 with TRBJ1-5, with D maybe TRBD1 (6 bases). Germline loops: CDR1 KGHSY, CDR2 FQNENV. There are 15 residues in the CDR3. Between the trimmed V and J ends, which lost 2 bases and 1 base, there was a span of 9 bases. Written as DNA, the CDR3 is TGTGCCAGCAGCCAACAGGGGAACAGCAATCAGCCCCAGCATTTT. It is translated as CASSQQGNSNQPQHF.

The chain employs TRBV7-8 and TRBJ2-7; tentatively, D is TRBD2 (7 bases). The germline CDR1 and CDR2 sequences are SGHVS and FQNEAQ. CDR3 length: 14 residues. Trimming removed 5 bases at V and 5 bases at J, with 16 bases between. The CDR3 reads CASSRGGGLNEQYF. CDR3 in DNA: TGTGCCAGCAGCCGAGGGGGGGGTCTAAACGAGCAGTACTTC.

In nucleotides, the CDR3 is TGCGCCAGCAGCCAAGATGGCAGGGCCTACGAGCAGTACTTC. It translates to CASSQDGRAYEQYF. V is TRBV4-1 and J is TRBJ2-7; weak D call: TRBD1 (5 bases). This CDR3 has 14 residues. The V and J ends lost 0 bases and 2 bases respectively, with 8 bases between them. From germline, CDR1 is MGHRA and CDR2 YSYEKL.

J is TRBJ2-3 and V is TRBV5-4; 11 bases map to TRBD2. With V trimmed by 1 base and J by 2 bases, 3 bases remained unmatched. Germline V CDR1 and CDR2: SGHNT, YYREEE (reference sequence). The CDR3 has 16 amino acids. CDR3 loop: CASSLMGLADTDTQYF. The CDR3 nucleotides are TGTGCCAGCAGCTTGATGGGACTAGCGGACACAGATACGCAGTATTTT. Full variable domain (remainder filled in from reference TRBV5-4 and TRBJ2-3): ETGVTQSPTHLIKTRGQQVTLRCSSQSGHNTVSWYQQALGQGPQFIFQYYREEENGRGNFPPRFSGLQFPNYSSELNVNALELDDSALYLCASSLMGLADTDTQYFGPGTRLTVL.

Details on this clone: Other DNA sequences in the sample encode the same CDR3. V is TRBV9 and J is TRBJ2-2; D gene uncertain. Germline assignment: CDR1 SGDLS and CDR2 YYNGEE. The CDR3 has 13 residues. Deletions cut 0 bases from V and 5 bases from J, with 5 bases between. The CDR3 nucleotides are TGTGCCAGCAGCGTAGTGGGGACCGGGGAGCTGTTTTTT. This encodes CASSVVGTGELFF.

The chain couples TRBV7-9 to TRBJ2-3; perhaps TRBD2 as D (5 bases). Germline loops: CDR1 SEHNR, CDR2 FQNEAQ (reference sequence). The CDR3 has 15 residues. Trimming left V 2 bases short and J 2 bases short, with 11 bases between. This CDR3 reads CASSLSGGDTDTQYF. As DNA, the CDR3 is TGTGCCAGCAGCTTATCAGGAGGAGACACAGATACGCAGTATTTT. Using reference TRBV7-9 and TRBJ2-3 for the parts outside the CDR3, the full variable domain is DTGVSQNPRHKITKRGQNVTFRCDPISEHNRLYWYRQTLGQGPEFLTYFQNEAQLEKSRLLSDRFSAERPKGSFSTLEIQRTEQGDSAMYLCASSLSGGDTDTQYFGPGTRLTVL.

V is TRBV28 and J is TRBJ2-7, with 7 bases that match TRBD1. The CDR3 extends over 16 amino acids. The junction had 18 bases not matched to a gene; V was cut back by 8 bases and J by 5 bases. Germline V gene data show CDR1 as MDHEN and CDR2 as SYDVKM. This CDR3 reads CASSGPLTGPWNEQYF. The CDR3 DNA reads TGTGCCAGCTCGGGCCCCTTGACAGGGCCCTGGAACGAGCAGTACTTC. Based on the CDR3 plus reference TRBV28 and TRBJ2-7, the full variable domain is DVKVTQSSRYLVKRTGEKVFLECVQDMDHENMFWYRQDPGLGLRLIYFSYDVKMKEKGDIPEGYSVSREKKERFSLILESASTNQTSMYLCASSGPLTGPWNEQYFGPGTRLTVT.

The gene calls are TRBV5-1 and TRBJ1-1; D remains ambiguous. V lost 4 bases, J lost 4 bases, and 17 bases lay in between. Germline V gives CDR1 SGHRS, CDR2 YFSETQ. CDR3 size: 15 residues. CDR3: CASSAGDPRLTEAFF. For the CDR3, the DNA is TGCGCCAGCAGCGCGGGAGACCCGCGGCTCACTGAAGCTTTCTTT.

This clone was counted between two and nine times. The rearrangement uses TRBV12-3 or TRBV12-4 and TRBJ2-2, with D hard to call. V dropped 6 bases and J dropped 6 bases, with 11 bases sitting between them. There are 13 residues in the CDR3. The DNA of the CDR3 is TGTGCCAGCAGCCTTAGGATGGCCGGGGAGCTGTTTTTT. Its protein product is CASSLRMAGELFF.

The genes are TRBV7-9 and TRBJ1-6, with 9 bases fitting TRBD1. The CDR3 is made up of 16 amino acids. The V segment lost 3 bases and the J segment 7 bases; nucleotides outside the gene matches: 7. Germline V gives CDR1 SEHNR, CDR2 FQNEAQ (reference sequence). This CDR3 reads CASSLGQGTWNSPLHF. CDR3 coding DNA: TGTGCCAGCAGCTTGGGACAGGGTACCTGGAATTCACCCCTCCACTTT.

The chain couples TRBV5-1 to TRBJ1-1; TRBD1 aligns across 9 bases. The CDR3 has 13 amino acids. Germline V gene sequence: CDR1 SGHRS, CDR2 YFSETQ. V shed 4 bases and J 4 bases; nucleotides not matched to a gene: 2. The CDR3 DNA reads TGCGCCAGCAGCCTACAGGGGGCCACTGAAGCTTTCTTT. Protein product: CASSLQGATEAFF. The whole variable domain, remainder taken from reference TRBV5-1 and TRBJ1-1, is KAGVTQTPRYLIKTRGQQVTLSCSPISGHRSVSWYQQTPGQGLQFLFEYFSETQRNKGNFPGRFSGRQFSNSRSEMNVSTLELGDSALYLCASSLQGATEAFFGQGTRLTVV.

V and J are TRBV5-1 and TRBJ1-1, with D tentatively TRBD1 (5 bases). Germline V gene lookup returns CDR1 SGHRS and CDR2 YFSETQ. V was pared by 5 bases and J by 0 bases, with 20 bases between. This CDR3 is 17 amino acids long. The CDR3 region has the DNA TGCGCCAGCAGGGGCGTGAGGGGAACTCGCATGAACACTGAAGCTTTCTTT. Its protein product is CASRGVRGTRMNTEAFF.

The V call is TRBV11-3, the J call TRBJ1-1; the D is unclear. The CDR3 runs 13 residues. The germline V gene encodes CDR1 SGHNT and CDR2 YENEEA. V gave up 5 bases and J gave up 3 bases, with 10 bases separating them. The CDR3 nucleotides read TGTGCCAGCAGCAGAGAAGAGGACACTGAAGCTTTCTTT. Its protein is CASSREEDTEAFF. Filled out from reference TRBV11-3 and TRBJ1-1, the complete variable domain reads EAGVVQSPRYKIIEKKQPVAFWCNPISGHNTLYWYLQNLGQGPELLIRYENEEAVDDSQLPKDRFSAERLKGVDSTLKIQPAELGDSAVYLCASSREEDTEAFFGQGTRLTVV.

The chain uses TRBV12-3 or TRBV12-4 and TRBJ1-3; no reliable D call. The V gene lost 4 bases and the J gene lost 4 bases, with 5 bases spanning the gap. The CDR3 runs to 12 residues. Written as DNA, the CDR3 is TGTGCCAGCAGTTCGGCCGGAAACACCATATATTTT. Translating it yields CASSSAGNTIYF.

V usage is TRBV11-2 and J usage is TRBJ2-5; TRBD2 aligns across 11 bases. J lost 1 base, V lost 7 bases, and 5 bases had no gene match. The germline V gene has CDR1 SGHAT and CDR2 FQNNGV. CDR3 length equals 15 residues. CDR3 loop: CASTKTSGAQETQYF. CDR3 nucleotides: TGTGCCAGCACCAAGACTAGCGGGGCCCAAGAGACCCAGTACTTC.

This clone was recorded once. The V gene is TRBV5-1, the J gene TRBJ2-2, with TRBD2 matching 7 bases. The CDR3 totals 17 residues. V was clipped by 4 bases and J by 0 bases; unmatched bases: 9. The germline CDR1 and CDR2 sequences are SGHRS and YFSETQ. This CDR3 is CASSLEPLAANTGELFF. For the CDR3, the DNA is TGCGCCAGCAGCCTGGAGCCCCTAGCGGCGAACACCGGGGAGCTGTTTTTT.

This chain connects TRBV12-3 or TRBV12-4 to TRBJ1-5; D is unclear. Trimming stripped 1 base from V and 6 bases from J, with 4 bases between. There are 12 residues in the CDR3. The CDR3 DNA is TGTGCCAGCAGTTTAGGGTTTCAGCCCCAGCATTTT. Translating it yields CASSLGFQPQHF.